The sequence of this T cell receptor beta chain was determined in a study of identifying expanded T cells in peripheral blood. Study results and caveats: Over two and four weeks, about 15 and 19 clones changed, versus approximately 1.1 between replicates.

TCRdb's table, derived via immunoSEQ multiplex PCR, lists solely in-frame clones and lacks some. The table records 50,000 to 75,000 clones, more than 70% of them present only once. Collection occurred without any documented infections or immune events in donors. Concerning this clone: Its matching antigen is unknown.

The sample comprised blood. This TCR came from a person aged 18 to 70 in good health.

The CDR3 DNA reads as TGCGCCAGCAGTTCGCGAAAAAGGACCCAGTACTTC. Its protein product is CASSSRKRTQYF. The chain is built from TRBV23-1 and TRBJ2-5, with D hard to call. TRBV23-1 is flagged as an ORF with uncertain function. CDR3 size: 12 residues. V gave up 5 bases and J gave up 7 bases, with 11 bases separating them.